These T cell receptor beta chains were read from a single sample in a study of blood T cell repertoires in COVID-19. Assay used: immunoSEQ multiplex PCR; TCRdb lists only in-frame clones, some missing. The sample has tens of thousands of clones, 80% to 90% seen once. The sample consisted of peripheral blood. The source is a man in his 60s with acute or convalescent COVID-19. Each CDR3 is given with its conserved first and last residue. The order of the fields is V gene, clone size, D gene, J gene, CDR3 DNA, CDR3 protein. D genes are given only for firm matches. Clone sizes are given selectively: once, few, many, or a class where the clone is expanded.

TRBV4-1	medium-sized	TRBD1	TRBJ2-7	TGCGCCAGCAGCCAAGTTGACTTTATTGGACAGGGGGGGTACGAGCAGTACTTC	CASSQVDFIGQGGYEQYF
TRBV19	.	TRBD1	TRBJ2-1	TGTGCCAGTAATAGGGACAGGGGTGGCGAGCAGTTCTTC	CASNRDRGGEQFF
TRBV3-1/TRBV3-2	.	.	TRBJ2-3	TGTGCCAGCAGCCAAAGGACCGGTCCAGGGTCGTATACGCAGTATTTT	CASSQRTGPGSYTQYF
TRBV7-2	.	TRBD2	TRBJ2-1	TGTGCCAGCAGCCCCGGTAGCGGGGTTTACAATGAGCAGTTCTTC	CASSPGSGVYNEQFF
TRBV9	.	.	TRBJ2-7	TGTGCCAGCAGCGTAGGACAGACCCCCTACGAGCAGTACTTC	CASSVGQTPYEQYF
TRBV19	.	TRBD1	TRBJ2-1	TGTGCCAGTAGCGGACAGGGGCTAAATGAGCAGTTCTTC	CASSGQGLNEQFF
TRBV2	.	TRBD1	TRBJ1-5	TGTGCCAGCAACCCAGGGGGCGGCAGCAATCAGCCCCAGCATTTT	CASNPGGGSNQPQHF
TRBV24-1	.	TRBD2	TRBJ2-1	TGTGCCACCATGAGCGGGGCCTCCCACAATGAGCAGTTCTTC	CATMSGASHNEQFF
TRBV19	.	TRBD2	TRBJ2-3	TGTGCCAGTAGTATCTCGGGAGGTCGGGGCACAGATACGCAGTATTTT	CASSISGGRGTDTQYF
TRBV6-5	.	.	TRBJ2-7	TGTGCCAGCGGGGCAGGGGTAACCTACGAGCAGTACTTC	CASGAGVTYEQYF
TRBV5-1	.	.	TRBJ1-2	TGCGCCAGCAGCTCCGGAGGGAACTATGGCTACACCTTC	CASSSGGNYGYTF
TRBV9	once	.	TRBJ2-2	TGTGCCAGCAGCGTAGGATGGGCCTCGAACACCGGGGAGCTGTTTTTT	CASSVGWASNTGELFF
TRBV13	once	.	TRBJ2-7	TGTGCCAGCAGCTTACTTCAGGTCCAGGGGTTCCACGAGCAGTACTTC	CASSLLQVQGFHEQYF
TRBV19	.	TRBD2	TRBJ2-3	TGTGCCAGTACCGAGGGACTAGCGGGCACAGATACGCAGTATTTT	CASTEGLAGTDTQYF
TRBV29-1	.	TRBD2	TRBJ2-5	TGCAGCGTTGAAGATGGCCGCGGGGGGTTCTCCCAGTACTTC	CSVEDGRGGFSQYF
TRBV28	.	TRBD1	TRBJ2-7	TGTGCCAGCAGTACGTACAGGGGGGTCTACGAGCAGTACTTC	CASSTYRGVYEQYF
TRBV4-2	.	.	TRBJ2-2	TGTGCCAGCAGCCAACCACGAGCGGGCACCGGGGAGCTGTTTTTT	CASSQPRAGTGELFF
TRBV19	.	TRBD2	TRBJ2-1	TGTGCCAGTAGACCCCCGGGACTAGAAAGGGTCAATGAGCAGTTCTTC	CASRPPGLERVNEQFF
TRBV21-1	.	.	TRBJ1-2	TGTGCCAGCAGCCTTACCCCGGGACAACCTAACTATGGCTACACCTTC	CASSLTPGQPNYGYTF
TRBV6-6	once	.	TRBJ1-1	TGTGCCAGCAGTTACGCCTACGACAGGAGGAACACTGAAGCTTTCTTT	CASSYAYDRRNTEAFF
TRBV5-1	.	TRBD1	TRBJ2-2	TGCGCCAGCAGTCAGGGGGCGGTTGGCACCGGGGAGCTGTTTTTT	CASSQGAVGTGELFF
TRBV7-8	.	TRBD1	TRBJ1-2	TGTGCCAGCAGCTTAGAATTGGGACAGGGCCCTGTTGGCTACACCTTC	CASSLELGQGPVGYTF
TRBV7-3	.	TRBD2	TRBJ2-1	TGTGCCAGCAGCTTAATGGCGGGGGTTTCCTACAATGAGCAGTTCTTC	CASSLMAGVSYNEQFF
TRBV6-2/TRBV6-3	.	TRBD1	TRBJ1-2	TGTGCCAGCAGCGAAACGACCGGGACAGGGGAAGTCTATGGCTACACCTTC	CASSETTGTGEVYGYTF
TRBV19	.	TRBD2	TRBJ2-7	TGTGCCAGTAGTATTGAGCGGGAGACGTCCTACGAGCAGTACTTC	CASSIERETSYEQYF
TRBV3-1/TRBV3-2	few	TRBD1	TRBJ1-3	TGTGCCAGCAGCCGCGGGGACAGCTCTGGAAACACCATATATTTT	CASSRGDSSGNTIYF
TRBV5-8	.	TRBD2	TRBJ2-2	TGTGCCAGCAGCTTAGGTCGGCGGGAGCCTCGCAACACCGGGGAGCTGTTTTTT	CASSLGRREPRNTGELFF
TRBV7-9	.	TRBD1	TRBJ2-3	TGTGCCAGCATCATCGGTCCAGGGACAGGAACTGATACGCAGTATTTT	CASIIGPGTGTDTQYF
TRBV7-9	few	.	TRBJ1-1	TGTGCCAGCAGCTTACTAGCCGGGGACACTGAAGCTTTCTTT	CASSLLAGDTEAFF
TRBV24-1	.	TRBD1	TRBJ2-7	TGTGCCACCAGTGATTCCCGGACAGGGCACTCCTACGAGCAGTACTTC	CATSDSRTGHSYEQYF
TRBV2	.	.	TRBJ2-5	TGTGCCAGCAGTGAGGCCAACCAAGAGACCCAGTACTTC	CASSEANQETQYF
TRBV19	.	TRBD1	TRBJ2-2	TGTGCCAGTAGGGAACAGGGGGCAGGTACCGGGGAGCTGTTTTTT	CASREQGAGTGELFF
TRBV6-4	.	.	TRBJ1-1	TGTGCCAGCAGTGACTCCTTTCACGCAGGGCTAGGCACTGAAGCTTTCTTT	CASSDSFHAGLGTEAFF
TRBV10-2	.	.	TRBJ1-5	TGCGCCAGCACCCCTCAGGGAAATCAGCCCCAGCATTTT	CASTPQGNQPQHF
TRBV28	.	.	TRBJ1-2	TGTGCCAGCAGTTTGTCGATTACGGGGAACTATGGCTACACCTTC	CASSLSITGNYGYTF
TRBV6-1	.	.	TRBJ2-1	TGTGCCAGCAGTGAATTGTTCCAATACAATGAGCAGTTCTTC	CASSELFQYNEQFF
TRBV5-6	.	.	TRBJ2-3	TGTGCCAGCAGCCGCCCCCCAGGAAATACGCAGTATTTT	CASSRPPGNTQYF
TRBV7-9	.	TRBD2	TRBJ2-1	TGTGCCAGCAGCACTCGGGACTATTCGAGCTCCTACAATGAGCAGTTCTTC	CASSTRDYSSSYNEQFF
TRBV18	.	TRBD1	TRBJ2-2	TGTGCCAGCTCACCCGGACAGGGAATCGGGGAGCTGTTTTTT	CASSPGQGIGELFF
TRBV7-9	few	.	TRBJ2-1	TGTGCCAGCAGCCCCCCCGTTCGGGGTTCCTCCTACAATGAGCAGTTCTTC	CASSPPVRGSSYNEQFF
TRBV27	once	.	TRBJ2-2	TGTGCCAGCAGTTTTATGGACAGGGAGCTGTTTTTT	CASSFMDRELFF
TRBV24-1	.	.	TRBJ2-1	TGTGCCACCAGTGATTCCCTCCGCAATGAGCAGTTCTTC	CATSDSLRNEQFF
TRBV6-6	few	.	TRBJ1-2	TGTGCCAGCAGTCCTCTATGGGTCACAGTCCAACCTAACTATGGCTACACCTTC	CASSPLWVTVQPNYGYTF
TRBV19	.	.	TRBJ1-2	TGTGCCAGTAGTATTAAGGGGACTAACTATGGCTACACCTTC	CASSIKGTNYGYTF
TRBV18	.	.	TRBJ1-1	TGTGCCAGCTCACCACCGTGGAACAGCAACACTGAAGCTTTCTTT	CASSPPWNSNTEAFF
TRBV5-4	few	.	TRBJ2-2	TGTGCCAGCAGCTTGACCGTGGGAGGACCGACCGGGGAGCTGTTTTTT	CASSLTVGGPTGELFF
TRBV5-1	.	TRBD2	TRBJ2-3	TGCGCCAGCAGACTAGCGGGGGAATCGAAAAGCACAGATACGCAGTATTTT	CASRLAGESKSTDTQYF
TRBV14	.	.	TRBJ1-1	TGTGCCAGCAGCGCCTCGGGTTCCCAAAGCACTGAAGCTTTCTTT	CASSASGSQSTEAFF
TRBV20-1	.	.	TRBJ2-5	TGCAGTGCTAGTCTTAGCCAAGAGACCCAGTACTTC	CSASLSQETQYF
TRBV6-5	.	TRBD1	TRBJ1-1	TGTGCCAGCAGAGCACGACAGGGGGCTTTCGAAGCTTTCTTT	CASRARQGAFEAFF
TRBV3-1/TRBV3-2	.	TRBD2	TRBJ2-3	TGTGCCAGCAGCCAAACTCGGCGGGAGGATAGAGATACGCAGTATTTT	CASSQTRREDRDTQYF
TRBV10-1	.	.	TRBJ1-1	TGCGCCAGCAGTGATAGTGGCAGGCCAGGAGAAGCTTTCTTT	CASSDSGRPGEAFF
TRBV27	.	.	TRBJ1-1	TGTGCCAGCAGGATCGGCTCTCAGGGGCCCACTGAAGCTTTCTTT	CASRIGSQGPTEAFF
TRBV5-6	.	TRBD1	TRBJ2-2	TGTGCCAGCAGCTGGGGACAGGGGGCCGGGGAGCTGTTTTTT	CASSWGQGAGELFF